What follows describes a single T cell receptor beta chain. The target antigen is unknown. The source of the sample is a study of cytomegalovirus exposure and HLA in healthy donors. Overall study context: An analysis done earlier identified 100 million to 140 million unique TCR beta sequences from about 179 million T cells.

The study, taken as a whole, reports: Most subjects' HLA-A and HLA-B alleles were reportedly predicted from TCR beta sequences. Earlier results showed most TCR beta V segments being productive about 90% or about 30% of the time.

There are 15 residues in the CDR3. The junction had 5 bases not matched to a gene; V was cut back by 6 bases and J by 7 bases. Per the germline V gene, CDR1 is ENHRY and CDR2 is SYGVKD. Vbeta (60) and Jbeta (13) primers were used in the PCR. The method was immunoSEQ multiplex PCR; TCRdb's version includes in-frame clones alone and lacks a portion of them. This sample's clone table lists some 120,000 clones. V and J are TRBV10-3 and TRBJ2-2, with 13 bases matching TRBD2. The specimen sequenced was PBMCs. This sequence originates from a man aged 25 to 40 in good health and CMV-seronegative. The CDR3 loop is CAIRGTSGVIGELFF. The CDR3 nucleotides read TGTGCCATCAGGGGGACTAGCGGGGTGATCGGGGAGCTGTTTTTT.